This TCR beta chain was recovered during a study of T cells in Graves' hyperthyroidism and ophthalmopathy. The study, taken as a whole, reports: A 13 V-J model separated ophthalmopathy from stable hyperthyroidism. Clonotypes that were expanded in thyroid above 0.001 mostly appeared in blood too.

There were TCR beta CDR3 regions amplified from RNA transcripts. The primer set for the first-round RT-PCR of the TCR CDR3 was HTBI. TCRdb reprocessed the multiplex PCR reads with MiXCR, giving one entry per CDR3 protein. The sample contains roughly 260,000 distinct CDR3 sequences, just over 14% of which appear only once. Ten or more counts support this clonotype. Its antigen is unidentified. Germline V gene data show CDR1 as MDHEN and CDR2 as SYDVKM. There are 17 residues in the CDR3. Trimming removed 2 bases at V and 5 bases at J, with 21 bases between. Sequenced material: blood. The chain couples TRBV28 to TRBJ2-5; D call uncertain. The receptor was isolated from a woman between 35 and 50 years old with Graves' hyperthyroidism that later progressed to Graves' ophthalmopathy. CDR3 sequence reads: CASSLAKPTPPWETQYF. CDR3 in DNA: TGTGCCAGCAGTTTAGCAAAACCGACCCCACCCTGGGAGACCCAGTACTTC.